Listed below are T cell receptor beta chains from one sample, sequenced in a study of response to subunit inactivated influenza vaccine. Using its own MiXCR run on the RT-PCR reads, TCRdb lists one record per CDR3 protein. This sample yields roughly 190,000 distinct CDR3 sequences, of which roughly 12% are seen a single time; about 29% belongs to the top ten. These data also formed part of another study, on T cells expressing NK-cell markers.

The input for sequencing was CD8+ T cells sorted from PBMCs, taken approximately 13 days after vaccination. The origin of the receptors is a man between 50 and 59 years old who received an inactivated influenza vaccine. The CDR3 runs from the conserved cysteine through the conserved F or W. A D gene is named only where the DNA matches it firmly. Only part of the rows carry a size: once, few, many, or a class if the clone is expanded.

v_gene: TRBV12-3/TRBV12-4; j_gene: TRBJ2-3; abundance: many; d_gene: TRBD1; CDR3nt: TGTGCCAGCAGCCCTGGGAAGGGGGCCCATACGCAGTATTTT; CDR3aa: CASSPGKGAHTQYF
v_gene: TRBV4-3; j_gene: TRBJ2-7; abundance: few; d_gene: .; CDR3nt: TGCGCCAGCAGCCAAGATTGGTCGGGTTTATCCTACGAGCAGTACTTC; CDR3aa: CASSQDWSGLSYEQYF
v_gene: TRBV12-3/TRBV12-4; j_gene: TRBJ1-3; abundance: few; d_gene: .; CDR3nt: TGTGCCAGCACCGACAGAGACTCTGGAAACACCATATATTTT; CDR3aa: CASTDRDSGNTIYF
v_gene: TRBV6-2/TRBV6-3; j_gene: TRBJ2-7; abundance: many; d_gene: .; CDR3nt: TGTGCCAGCACGAACGGCTACGAGCAGTACTTC; CDR3aa: CASTNGYEQYF
v_gene: TRBV11-2; j_gene: TRBJ2-1; abundance: few; d_gene: .; CDR3nt: TGTGCCAGCAGCTTAGATGGCGGGATGGGTTGGGAGAGCTCCTACAATGAGCAGTTCTTC; CDR3aa: CASSLDGGMGWESSYNEQFF
v_gene: TRBV29-1; j_gene: TRBJ1-1; abundance: .; d_gene: .; CDR3nt: TGCAGCCCTGCGAGGGCGTCGGAATACACTGAAGCTTTCTTT; CDR3aa: CSPARASEYTEAFF
v_gene: TRBV29-1; j_gene: TRBJ2-7; abundance: few; d_gene: .; CDR3nt: TGCAGCGTTGAACAACAGGGCTACGAGCAGTACTTC; CDR3aa: CSVEQQGYEQYF
v_gene: TRBV20-1; j_gene: TRBJ2-1; abundance: .; d_gene: TRBD2; CDR3nt: TGCAGTGCTAGAGATTTACGGGGGGTCAACAATGAGCAGTTCTTC; CDR3aa: CSARDLRGVNNEQFF
v_gene: TRBV7-2; j_gene: TRBJ2-7; abundance: few; d_gene: TRBD2; CDR3nt: TGTGCCAGCAGCTCCCTAACTAGCGGGCGCCCCTACGAGCAGTACTTC; CDR3aa: CASSSLTSGRPYEQYF
v_gene: TRBV7-3; j_gene: TRBJ2-3; abundance: .; d_gene: TRBD2; CDR3nt: TGTGCCAGCAGCCTAAGTAGCGGGAGTACAGATACGCAGTATTTT; CDR3aa: CASSLSSGSTDTQYF
v_gene: TRBV27; j_gene: TRBJ2-1; abundance: .; d_gene: .; CDR3nt: TGTGCCAGCAGTTTAGACTCGGGTAATGAGCAGTTCTTC; CDR3aa: CASSLDSGNEQFF
v_gene: TRBV4-3; j_gene: TRBJ2-2; abundance: few; d_gene: TRBD2; CDR3nt: TGCGCCAGCAGCCAAGTGTATAGCGGGAGAACCGGGGAGCTGTTTTTT; CDR3aa: CASSQVYSGRTGELFF
v_gene: TRBV28; j_gene: TRBJ2-2; abundance: .; d_gene: .; CDR3nt: TGTGCCAGCAGCCCCATAGCAGGGAACACCGGGGAGCTGTTTTTT; CDR3aa: CASSPIAGNTGELFF
v_gene: TRBV7-2; j_gene: TRBJ2-7; abundance: .; d_gene: TRBD1; CDR3nt: TGTGCCAGCAGAATTGGCACGGACAGGTACCCCTACGAGCAGTACTTC; CDR3aa: CASRIGTDRYPYEQYF
v_gene: TRBV12-3/TRBV12-4; j_gene: TRBJ2-3; abundance: many; d_gene: TRBD2; CDR3nt: TGTGCCAGCAGTTTGGTGGCGGGAGAATCAGGAGATACGCAGTATTTT; CDR3aa: CASSLVAGESGDTQYF
v_gene: TRBV6-2/TRBV6-3; j_gene: TRBJ2-1; abundance: .; d_gene: .; CDR3nt: TGTGCCAGCAGTTACGGGCGGGGTCCGGTCCACAATGAGCAGTTCTTC; CDR3aa: CASSYGRGPVHNEQFF
v_gene: TRBV4-1; j_gene: TRBJ2-7; abundance: .; d_gene: TRBD2; CDR3nt: TGCGCCAGCAGCCAAGTTCTAGTGGCGGGGGAGCCCTACGAGCAGTACTTC; CDR3aa: CASSQVLVAGEPYEQYF
v_gene: TRBV4-3; j_gene: TRBJ2-2; abundance: .; d_gene: TRBD1; CDR3nt: TGCGCCAGCAGCCAGGCCGGACAGGGGGCCGGGGAGCTGTTTTTT; CDR3aa: CASSQAGQGAGELFF
v_gene: TRBV30; j_gene: TRBJ1-1; abundance: many; d_gene: .; CDR3nt: TGTGCCTGGAGTGGGACAATTAACACTGAAGCTTTCTTT; CDR3aa: CAWSGTINTEAFF
v_gene: TRBV10-3; j_gene: TRBJ2-7; abundance: few; d_gene: TRBD2; CDR3nt: TGTGCCATCAGTGGGGGACTAGCGGAAACCTACGAGCAGTACTTC; CDR3aa: CAISGGLAETYEQYF
v_gene: TRBV28; j_gene: TRBJ1-1; abundance: few; d_gene: TRBD1; CDR3nt: TGTGCCAGCAGTGCCGGGACAGGGGGTATAAGGACTGAAGCTTTCTTT; CDR3aa: CASSAGTGGIRTEAFF
v_gene: TRBV30; j_gene: TRBJ1-2; abundance: few; d_gene: .; CDR3nt: TGTGCCTGGAGTGTACCTAACAATAACTATGGCTACACCTTC; CDR3aa: CAWSVPNNNYGYTF
v_gene: TRBV6-1; j_gene: TRBJ2-5; abundance: .; d_gene: .; CDR3nt: TGTGCCAGCAGGCTCACTAGGGGACAAGAGACCCAGTACTTC; CDR3aa: CASRLTRGQETQYF
v_gene: TRBV12-3/TRBV12-4; j_gene: TRBJ2-4; abundance: .; d_gene: TRBD1; CDR3nt: TGTGCCAGCAGTTTTGTTTCCGGGACAGAAGGGAACATTCAGTACTTC; CDR3aa: CASSFVSGTEGNIQYF
v_gene: TRBV3-1; j_gene: TRBJ2-3; abundance: .; d_gene: .; CDR3nt: TGTGCCAGCAGCGCCTTAGCGGTTCACACAGATACGCAGTATTTT; CDR3aa: CASSALAVHTDTQYF
v_gene: TRBV6-1; j_gene: TRBJ2-7; abundance: few; d_gene: .; CDR3nt: TGTGCCAGCAATCCCCAGGGGGGTTCATCCGAGCAGTACTTC; CDR3aa: CASNPQGGSSEQYF
v_gene: TRBV3-1; j_gene: TRBJ2-7; abundance: few; d_gene: .; CDR3nt: TGTGCCAGCAGTTCAAAGCACTACACAGCGAACTACGAGCAGTACTTC; CDR3aa: CASSSKHYTANYEQYF
v_gene: TRBV4-1; j_gene: TRBJ1-1; abundance: many; d_gene: TRBD1; CDR3nt: TGCGCCAGCAGCCACCCGATGACGCAGGGGGACACTGAAGCTTTCTTT; CDR3aa: CASSHPMTQGDTEAFF
v_gene: TRBV9; j_gene: TRBJ2-3; abundance: once; d_gene: TRBD1; CDR3nt: TGTGCCAGCAGCGTCGACGGGACAGGGTTAACAGATACGCAGTATTTT; CDR3aa: CASSVDGTGLTDTQYF
v_gene: TRBV7-9; j_gene: TRBJ2-5; abundance: many; d_gene: TRBD1; CDR3nt: TGTGCCAGCAGTGGGACAGGCCTACAAGAGACCCAGTACTTC; CDR3aa: CASSGTGLQETQYF
v_gene: TRBV6-5; j_gene: TRBJ2-5; abundance: .; d_gene: .; CDR3nt: TGTGCCAGCAGTTCTCCCCCGGGACAAGGTTTGGGGACCCAGTACTTC; CDR3aa: CASSSPPGQGLGTQYF
v_gene: TRBV7-9; j_gene: TRBJ2-7; abundance: many; d_gene: TRBD1; CDR3nt: TGTGCCAGCAGCACCCCGGGACAGGGGTACGAGCAGTACTTC; CDR3aa: CASSTPGQGYEQYF
v_gene: TRBV15; j_gene: TRBJ1-5; abundance: .; d_gene: TRBD1; CDR3nt: TGTGCCACCAGCAGAAGACAGGGAAGGGATCAGCCCCAGCATTTT; CDR3aa: CATSRRQGRDQPQHF
v_gene: TRBV6-2/TRBV6-3; j_gene: TRBJ2-7; abundance: once; d_gene: .; CDR3nt: TGTGCCAGCTGCGGGTCTGAAAGCTCCTACGAGCAGTACTTC; CDR3aa: CASCGSESSYEQYF
v_gene: TRBV9; j_gene: TRBJ2-7; abundance: few; d_gene: TRBD1; CDR3nt: TGTGCCAGCAGCATGGGGACAGGGGAATACGAGCAGTACTTC; CDR3aa: CASSMGTGEYEQYF
v_gene: TRBV6-5; j_gene: TRBJ2-2; abundance: .; d_gene: .; CDR3nt: TGTGCCAGCAGTTACTCTGACGCCGGGGAGCTGTTTTTT; CDR3aa: CASSYSDAGELFF
v_gene: TRBV7-6; j_gene: TRBJ2-5; abundance: once; d_gene: .; CDR3nt: TGTGCCAGCAGCTCCTCTGTACACGTTCAAGAGGCCCAGTACTTC; CDR3aa: CASSSSVHVQEAQYF
v_gene: TRBV20-1; j_gene: TRBJ1-6; abundance: few; d_gene: .; CDR3nt: TGCAGTGCCAATGATGCCCAACAGGGTAGCTCCTATAATTCACCCCTCCACTTT; CDR3aa: CSANDAQQGSSYNSPLHF
v_gene: TRBV14; j_gene: TRBJ2-7; abundance: few; d_gene: .; CDR3nt: TGTGCCAGCAGCCAAGATACCTGGCAGCAGTACTTC; CDR3aa: CASSQDTWQQYF
v_gene: TRBV4-1; j_gene: TRBJ2-7; abundance: .; d_gene: .; CDR3nt: TGCGCCAGCAGCCAAGCGGAGAGCTCCTACGAGCAGTACTTC; CDR3aa: CASSQAESSYEQYF
v_gene: TRBV27; j_gene: TRBJ2-7; abundance: .; d_gene: .; CDR3nt: TGTGCCAGCAGCCCGACAGTCCTGCCTGGGGAGCAGTACTTC; CDR3aa: CASSPTVLPGEQYF
v_gene: TRBV15; j_gene: TRBJ2-3; abundance: .; d_gene: .; CDR3nt: TGTGCCACCAGCGGCCCGCCGGAGGCTAGCACAGATACGCAGTATTTT; CDR3aa: CATSGPPEASTDTQYF
v_gene: TRBV10-2; j_gene: TRBJ2-2; abundance: .; d_gene: TRBD2; CDR3nt: TGCGCCAGCAGTGACGATTCCGGGAGGGCCTCGGCCGGGGAGCTGTTTTTT; CDR3aa: CASSDDSGRASAGELFF
v_gene: TRBV9; j_gene: TRBJ2-1; abundance: few; d_gene: .; CDR3nt: TGTGCCAGCAGCGGGGTGGACGAGCCACCCCCCAATGAGCAGTTCTTC; CDR3aa: CASSGVDEPPPNEQFF
v_gene: TRBV2; j_gene: TRBJ1-1; abundance: .; d_gene: .; CDR3nt: TGTGCCAGCAGTGAAGGTCGGATAAACACTGAAGCTTTCTTT; CDR3aa: CASSEGRINTEAFF
v_gene: TRBV7-2; j_gene: TRBJ2-5; abundance: few; d_gene: .; CDR3nt: TGTGCCAGCAGCTTAGATATTAGTCAGGGTCTTCCGTACTTC; CDR3aa: CASSLDISQGLPYF
v_gene: TRBV6-1; j_gene: TRBJ1-2; abundance: many; d_gene: .; CDR3nt: TGTGCCAGCACCCCCACCCCGGCGGGGGGTTCTGGCTACACCTTC; CDR3aa: CASTPTPAGGSGYTF
v_gene: TRBV6-2/TRBV6-3; j_gene: TRBJ2-5; abundance: many; d_gene: TRBD2; CDR3nt: TGTGCCGGGGGACTAGCGGCTGAGGAGACCCAGTACTTC; CDR3aa: CAGGLAAEETQYF
v_gene: TRBV29-1; j_gene: TRBJ1-4; abundance: .; d_gene: .; CDR3nt: TGCAGCGTTGGAGACAGACAACGAGTTAATGAAAAACTGTTTTTT; CDR3aa: CSVGDRQRVNEKLFF